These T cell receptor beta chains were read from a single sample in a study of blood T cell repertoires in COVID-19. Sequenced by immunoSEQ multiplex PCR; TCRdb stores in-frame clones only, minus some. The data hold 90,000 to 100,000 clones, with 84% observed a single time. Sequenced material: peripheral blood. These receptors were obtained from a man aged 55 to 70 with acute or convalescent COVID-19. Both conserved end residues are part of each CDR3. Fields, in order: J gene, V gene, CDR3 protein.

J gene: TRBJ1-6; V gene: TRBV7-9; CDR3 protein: CATGGAYGPSSPLHF
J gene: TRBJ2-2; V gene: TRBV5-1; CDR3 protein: CASSLRTSGGPNTGELFF
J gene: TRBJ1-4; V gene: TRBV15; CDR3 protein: CATSPAGTNNEKLFF
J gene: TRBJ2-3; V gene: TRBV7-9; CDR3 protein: CASSLGGLAGGDTQYF
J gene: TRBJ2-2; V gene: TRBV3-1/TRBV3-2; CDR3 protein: CASSQLRGGNTGELFF
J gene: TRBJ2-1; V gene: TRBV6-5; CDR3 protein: CASSYSRLAGGVF
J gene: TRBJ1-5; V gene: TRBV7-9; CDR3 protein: CASSLGAQPQHF
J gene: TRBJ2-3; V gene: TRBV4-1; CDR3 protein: CASSQGGGANTDTQYF
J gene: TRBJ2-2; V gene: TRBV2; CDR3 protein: CASSEWGANTGELFF
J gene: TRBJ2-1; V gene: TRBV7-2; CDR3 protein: CASSFQQGYNEQFF
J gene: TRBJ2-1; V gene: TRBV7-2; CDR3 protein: CASSLFAGSYNEQFF
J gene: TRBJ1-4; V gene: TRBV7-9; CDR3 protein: CASRPTAGAYEKLFF
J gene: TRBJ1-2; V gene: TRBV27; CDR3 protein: CASSRLQGANYGYTF
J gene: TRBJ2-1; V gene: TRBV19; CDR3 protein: CASSIIASPEFSEQFF
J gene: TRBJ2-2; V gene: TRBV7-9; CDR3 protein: CASSYRGSVTGELFF
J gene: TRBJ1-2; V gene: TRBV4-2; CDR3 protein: CASSQDPQEGGYTF
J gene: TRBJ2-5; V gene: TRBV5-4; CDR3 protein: CASSLRAGDQETQYF
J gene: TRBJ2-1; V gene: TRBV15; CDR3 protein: CATSRYGQGINEQFF
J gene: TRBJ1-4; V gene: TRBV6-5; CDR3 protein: CASSPGKGREKLFF
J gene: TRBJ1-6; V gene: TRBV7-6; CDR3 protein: CASSLTPTGVSSPLHF
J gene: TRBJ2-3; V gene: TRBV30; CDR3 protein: CAWSPRQRGGGRRDTDTQYF
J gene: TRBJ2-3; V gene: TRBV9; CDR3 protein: CASSVGRGRNTDTQYF
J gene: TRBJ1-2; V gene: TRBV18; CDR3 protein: CASSPSPQPANYGYTF
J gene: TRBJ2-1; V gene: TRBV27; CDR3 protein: CASSFTPGTGSYNEQFF
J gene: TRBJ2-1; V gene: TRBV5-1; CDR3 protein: CASSGSVAGGVNEQFF
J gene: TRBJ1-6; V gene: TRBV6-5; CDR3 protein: CASSYFPGQDSPLHF